Described below is a single T cell receptor beta chain sequence and its context. A multiplex PCR was run with 60 Vbeta primers and 13 Jbeta primers. TCRdb's copy holds only in-frame clones and misses some; the assay was immunoSEQ multiplex PCR. The table includes over 90,000 clones, 81% detected once. The V and J ends lost 6 bases and 2 bases, in that order; junction bases with no gene match: 4. This CDR3 contains 14 residues. CDR1 is LGHNA, CDR2 YNFKEQ, per germline. This sample was included in a study of cytomegalovirus exposure and HLA in healthy donors. Study as a whole: Early release data held 85 million or so unique TCRs from HLA-typed donors.

The source of this sequence is a man aged 35 to 55 in good health and CMV-seropositive. Sequencing was performed on PBMCs. The chain employs TRBV4-2 and TRBJ2-7; 10 nucleotides line up with TRBD1. For the CDR3, the DNA is TGTGCCAGCAGTTCGGGACAGGGGACCTACGAGCAGTACTTC. This encodes CASSSGQGTYEQYF.